These T cell receptor beta chains were read from a single sample in a study of siplizumab effects on memory and regulatory T cells. Assay used: immunoSEQ multiplex PCR; TCRdb lists only in-frame clones, some missing. The sample records 45,000 to 50,000 clones, about 90% being singletons. Sequencing used naive CD8+ T cells sorted from blood. The receptor set was obtained from a human donor in good health. Each CDR3 is given with its conserved first and last residue. Each record gives: CDR3 DNA, CDR3 protein, V gene, clone size, J gene, D gene. D genes are given only for firm matches. For some rows the clone size is stated as once, few or many, or as a class when expanded; others skip it.

DNA: TGCGCCAGCAGTCGCTACAATGAGCAGTTCTTC
CDR3: CASSRYNEQFF
V: TRBV4-3
size: .
J: TRBJ2-1
D: .

DNA: TGCAGCGTTGTCCGGGGGGCCGGTAACCACAATGAGCAGTTCTTC
CDR3: CSVVRGAGNHNEQFF
V: TRBV29-1
size: .
J: TRBJ2-1
D: .

DNA: TGTGCCAGCAGTTACTCAGGCGGGACTCAAGAGACCCAGTACTTC
CDR3: CASSYSGGTQETQYF
V: TRBV6-5
size: .
J: TRBJ2-5
D: .

DNA: TGTGCCAGCAGTTCTAACACATTTAGTCAGCCCCAGCATTTT
CDR3: CASSSNTFSQPQHF
V: TRBV6-6
size: few
J: TRBJ1-5
D: .

DNA: TGTGCCAGTAGTGAATGGCAGGGCAACGGCTACACCTTC
CDR3: CASSEWQGNGYTF
V: TRBV19
size: .
J: TRBJ1-2
D: .

DNA: TGTGCCAGCAGCTCCGCGGACAGGGAAGGCTACGAGCAGTACTTC
CDR3: CASSSADREGYEQYF
V: TRBV7-6
size: .
J: TRBJ2-7
D: TRBD1

DNA: TGTGCCAGCAGTCAGGACATCCTACCCTACGAGCAGTACTTC
CDR3: CASSQDILPYEQYF
V: TRBV5-6
size: .
J: TRBJ2-7
D: .

DNA: TGTGCCAGCAGTTTTCGGACGGGGTATGAGCAGTTCTTC
CDR3: CASSFRTGYEQFF
V: TRBV28
size: .
J: TRBJ2-1
D: .

DNA: TGTGCCAGCAGCGCGAGGACAGGGTTGAACACTGAAGCTTTCTTT
CDR3: CASSARTGLNTEAFF
V: TRBV11-3
size: .
J: TRBJ1-1
D: TRBD1

DNA: TGTGCCAGCAGCCCAGGGTCGGGCCCAGGGACACCCCTCCACTTT
CDR3: CASSPGSGPGTPLHF
V: TRBV11-2
size: .
J: TRBJ1-6
D: .

DNA: TGTGCCAGCAAGACCCTAGCGGGGGGTGCCACAGATACGCAGTATTTT
CDR3: CASKTLAGGATDTQYF
V: TRBV27
size: .
J: TRBJ2-3
D: TRBD2

DNA: TGTGCCAGCAGCTTAGCGGCGCATGAGCAGTTCTTC
CDR3: CASSLAAHEQFF
V: TRBV7-8
size: once
J: TRBJ2-1
D: .

DNA: TGTGCCAGCAGCTATCTCACAGGGGGGATCGGGGAGCTGTTTTTT
CDR3: CASSYLTGGIGELFF
V: TRBV14
size: .
J: TRBJ2-2
D: TRBD1

DNA: TGTGCCAGCAGCGACGATGGCTACGAGCAGTACTTC
CDR3: CASSDDGYEQYF
V: TRBV7-9
size: .
J: TRBJ2-7
D: .

DNA: TGCGCCAGCAGCCAAGATGGCCCCTACCAAGAGACCCAGTACTTC
CDR3: CASSQDGPYQETQYF
V: TRBV4-1
size: once
J: TRBJ2-5
D: .

DNA: TGTGCCAGCAGTTGGGACAGGGGGAACACTGAAGCTTTCTTT
CDR3: CASSWDRGNTEAFF
V: TRBV7-9
size: .
J: TRBJ1-1
D: TRBD1

DNA: TGTGCCAGCAGTTACAGGGGAACAAATGAAAAACTGTTTTTT
CDR3: CASSYRGTNEKLFF
V: TRBV6-5
size: .
J: TRBJ1-4
D: .

DNA: TGTGCCAGCAGCTTAGGTCTAGCGGGAGGCTATGAGCAGTTCTTC
CDR3: CASSLGLAGGYEQFF
V: TRBV11-2
size: .
J: TRBJ2-1
D: TRBD2

DNA: TGTGCCAGTAGTATCCAGTCTCAGCCCCAGCATTTT
CDR3: CASSIQSQPQHF
V: TRBV19
size: few
J: TRBJ1-5
D: .

DNA: TGTGCCAGCAGCTTATTGAACACCGGGGAGCTGTTTTTT
CDR3: CASSLLNTGELFF
V: TRBV11-2
size: once
J: TRBJ2-2
D: .

DNA: TGTGCCAGCGAGTCGATAACAGGGACCAGGGAGTTCTTC
CDR3: CASESITGTREFF
V: TRBV7-9
size: .
J: TRBJ2-1
D: .

DNA: TGCGCCAGCAGCAGAGGACTAGCGGGGGCCCTATTCGGGGAGCTGTTTTTT
CDR3: CASSRGLAGALFGELFF
V: TRBV5-1
size: .
J: TRBJ2-2
D: TRBD2

DNA: TGTGCCAGCAGTTACTCGACTAGCGGAGGTGCCTACGAGCAGTACTTC
CDR3: CASSYSTSGGAYEQYF
V: TRBV6-5
size: .
J: TRBJ2-7
D: TRBD2

DNA: TGCAGCGTCCTGGGACCGATGAACACTGAAGCTTTCTTT
CDR3: CSVLGPMNTEAFF
V: TRBV29-1
size: few
J: TRBJ1-1
D: .

DNA: TGTGCCAGCAGCCCCGTGCTAGCGGCCTACGAGCAGTACTTC
CDR3: CASSPVLAAYEQYF
V: TRBV7-9
size: few
J: TRBJ2-7
D: TRBD2

DNA: TGCGCCAGCAGCCCAGGAGATAGCTCCTACGAGCAGTACTTC
CDR3: CASSPGDSSYEQYF
V: TRBV4-1
size: .
J: TRBJ2-7
D: .

DNA: TGTGCCAGCAGCTCAGCCGGGACAGGATATGGTGAGCAGTTCTTC
CDR3: CASSSAGTGYGEQFF
V: TRBV9
size: .
J: TRBJ2-1
D: TRBD1

DNA: TGTGCCAGCAGTGAATTCGGGACACAGGCCGCCATTCAGTACTTC
CDR3: CASSEFGTQAAIQYF
V: TRBV6-4
size: .
J: TRBJ2-4
D: .

DNA: TGTGCCAGCAGTGAATATGTTGCTAGCGGGAGCATTAATGAGCAGTTCTTC
CDR3: CASSEYVASGSINEQFF
V: TRBV2
size: .
J: TRBJ2-1
D: TRBD2

DNA: TGTGCCAGCAGCTTAGGTCAAGGGGGGCTTCTGCACTCTGGAAACACCATATATTTT
CDR3: CASSLGQGGLLHSGNTIYF
V: TRBV11-2
size: .
J: TRBJ1-3
D: .

DNA: TGTGCCAGCAGTTACCGAGGGACGGATCCTAACTATGGCTACACCTTC
CDR3: CASSYRGTDPNYGYTF
V: TRBV6-6
size: once
J: TRBJ1-2
D: .

DNA: TGTGCCAGCAGCCCGCCTGACTTCCCACTCCCAACCTCCTACAATGAGCAGTTCTTC
CDR3: CASSPPDFPLPTSYNEQFF
V: TRBV11-2
size: .
J: TRBJ2-1
D: .

DNA: TGTGCCAGCAGTCAAAGGGGCCTACCCGCGGCAGCCAAAAACATTCAGTACTTC
CDR3: CASSQRGLPAAAKNIQYF
V: TRBV27
size: .
J: TRBJ2-4
D: .

DNA: TGTGCCAGCTCCGGGATCCCGGCATACAATGAGCAGTTCTTC
CDR3: CASSGIPAYNEQFF
V: TRBV13
size: .
J: TRBJ2-1
D: .

DNA: TGTGCCAGCAGCCAAGACCGGGACAGGGTTACCTACAATGAGCAGTTCTTC
CDR3: CASSQDRDRVTYNEQFF
V: TRBV4-2
size: .
J: TRBJ2-1
D: TRBD1

DNA: TGTGCCAGCAGTCTAGCGGGACCTCCCCCAGATACGCAGTATTTT
CDR3: CASSLAGPPPDTQYF
V: TRBV27
size: .
J: TRBJ2-3
D: TRBD2

DNA: TGCGCCAGCAGCTTGGGGCTAGCGGGGGCCCTCAATGAGCAGTTCTTC
CDR3: CASSLGLAGALNEQFF
V: TRBV5-1
size: once
J: TRBJ2-1
D: TRBD2

DNA: TGTGCCATCCTAGCGGACAATGAGCAGTTCTTC
CDR3: CAILADNEQFF
V: TRBV10-3
size: .
J: TRBJ2-1
D: TRBD2

DNA: TGTGCCAGCAGCTTGGGACTAGCGAGGGAGCTGTTTTTT
CDR3: CASSLGLARELFF
V: TRBV9
size: .
J: TRBJ2-2
D: TRBD2

DNA: TGTGCCAGCAGCTTAGCGTTCGGAGATACGCAGTATTTT
CDR3: CASSLAFGDTQYF
V: TRBV7-6
size: .
J: TRBJ2-3
D: .

DNA: TGTGCCAGCAGTGACCGACCTGGAAACACCATATATTTT
CDR3: CASSDRPGNTIYF
V: TRBV6-4
size: .
J: TRBJ1-3
D: .

DNA: TGTGCCAGCAGCCCCGGACAGGGGGGTTCTTACAATGAGCAGTTCTTC
CDR3: CASSPGQGGSYNEQFF
V: TRBV7-9
size: .
J: TRBJ2-1
D: TRBD1

DNA: TGTGCCAGCAGTGTAGGGACAGGGGAATACAATGAGCAGTTCTTC
CDR3: CASSVGTGEYNEQFF
V: TRBV6-5
size: .
J: TRBJ2-1
D: TRBD1

DNA: TGTGCCAGCAGCGGACAGGGGGCGGCATCCTATCATGGCTACACCTTC
CDR3: CASSGQGAASYHGYTF
V: TRBV16
size: few
J: TRBJ1-2
D: TRBD1

DNA: TGTGCCAGCAGCTTAACAGGGGCGGCCTACGAGCAGTACTTC
CDR3: CASSLTGAAYEQYF
V: TRBV7-9
size: .
J: TRBJ2-7
D: TRBD1